This paragraph covers one TCR beta chain sequence. What it binds is unknown. Once extracted for a subset, genomic DNA was divided evenly among several immunoSEQ plates. TCRdb's copy holds only in-frame clones and misses some; the assay was immunoSEQ multiplex PCR. Altogether about 1.1 million clones are present, approximately 80% being singletons, with the ten largest covering roughly 0.82%. This specimen comes from a study of shared clonotypes between healthy human individuals. Study-level information: Each donor's CD8 memory used one plate, CD8 naive two, each CD4 subset three.

Whole-study results and caveats: Larger estimated richness was generally seen in naive subsets than in memory subsets. The small donor group covered limited genetic and exposure diversity.

This CDR3 region has 13 residues. The J segment lost 9 bases and the V segment lost 2 bases, leaving 4 bases of the junction unmatched. Germline CDR1 and CDR2: KGHSH and LQKENI. This rearrangement joins TRBV18 to TRBJ2-7, with 10 bases matching TRBD2. Sequences were obtained from memory CD4+ T cells from PBMCs. Subset given: CD45RA-negative fraction. The receptor comes from a man between 18 and 29 years old in good health. Some clones in this sample may be carry-over from other donors' samples. CDR3 amino acids: CASSPASGSWQYF. The CDR3 nucleotides are TGTGCCAGCTCACCAGCTAGCGGGAGTTGGCAGTACTTC.